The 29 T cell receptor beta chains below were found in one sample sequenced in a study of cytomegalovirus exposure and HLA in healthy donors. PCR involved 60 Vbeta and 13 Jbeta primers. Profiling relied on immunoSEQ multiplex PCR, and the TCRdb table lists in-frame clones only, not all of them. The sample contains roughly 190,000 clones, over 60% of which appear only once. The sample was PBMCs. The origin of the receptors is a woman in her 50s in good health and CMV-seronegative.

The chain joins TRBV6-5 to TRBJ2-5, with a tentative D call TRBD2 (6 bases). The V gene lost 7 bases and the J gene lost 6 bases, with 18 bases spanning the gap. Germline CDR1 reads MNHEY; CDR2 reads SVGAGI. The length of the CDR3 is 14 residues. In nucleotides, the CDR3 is TGTGCCAGCACCCTCACGGGGGAAGGGAAGACCCAGTACTTC. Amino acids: CASTLTGEGKTQYF.

For the CDR3, the DNA is TGTGCCAGCAGCTTAGTGGTGGGCCCTAATAATTCACCCCTCCACTTT. Protein sequence: CASSLVVGPNNSPLHF. The J gene is TRBJ1-6, the V gene TRBV11-2; D not resolved. Trimming cost V 1 base and J 5 bases, with 12 bases left between them. CDR1 SGHAT and CDR2 FQNNGV come from the germline V gene. This CDR3 has 16 amino acids.

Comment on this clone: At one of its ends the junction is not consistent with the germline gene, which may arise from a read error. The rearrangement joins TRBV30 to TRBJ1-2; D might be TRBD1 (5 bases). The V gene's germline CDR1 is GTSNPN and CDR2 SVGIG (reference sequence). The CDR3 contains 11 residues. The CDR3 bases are TGTGCCTGGAGTGTTACCAGGGTCGTTTTCTTC. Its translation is CAWSVTRVVFF.

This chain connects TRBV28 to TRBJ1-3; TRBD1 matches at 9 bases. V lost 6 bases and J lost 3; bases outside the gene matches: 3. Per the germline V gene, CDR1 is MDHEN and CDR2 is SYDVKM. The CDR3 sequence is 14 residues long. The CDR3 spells CASRGTGNGNTIYF. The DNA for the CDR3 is TGTGCCAGCAGAGGGACAGGGAATGGAAACACCATATATTTT.

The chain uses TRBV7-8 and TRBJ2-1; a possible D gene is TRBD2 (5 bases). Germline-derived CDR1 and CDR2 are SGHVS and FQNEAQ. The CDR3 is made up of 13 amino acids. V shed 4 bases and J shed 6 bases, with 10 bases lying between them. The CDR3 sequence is CASSSSWVNEQFF. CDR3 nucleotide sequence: TGTGCCAGCAGCTCTAGCTGGGTCAATGAGCAGTTCTTC.

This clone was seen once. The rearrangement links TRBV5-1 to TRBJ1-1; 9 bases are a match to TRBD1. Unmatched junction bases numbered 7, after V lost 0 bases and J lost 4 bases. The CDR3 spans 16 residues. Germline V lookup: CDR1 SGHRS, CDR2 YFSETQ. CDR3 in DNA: TGCGCCAGCAGCTTGGGGCCACAGGGGGCCGGCACTGAAGCTTTCTTT. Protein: CASSLGPQGAGTEAFF.

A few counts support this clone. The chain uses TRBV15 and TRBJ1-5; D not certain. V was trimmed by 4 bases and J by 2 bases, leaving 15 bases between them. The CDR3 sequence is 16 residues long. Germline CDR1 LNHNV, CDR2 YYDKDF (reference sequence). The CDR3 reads CATSISGLGGNQPQHF. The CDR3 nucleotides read TGTGCCACCAGCATTTCTGGCTTGGGAGGCAATCAGCCCCAGCATTTT.

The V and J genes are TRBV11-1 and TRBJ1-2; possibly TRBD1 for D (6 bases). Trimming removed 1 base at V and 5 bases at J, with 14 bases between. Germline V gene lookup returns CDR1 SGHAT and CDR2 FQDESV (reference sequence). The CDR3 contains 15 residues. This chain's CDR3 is CASSLDGNRAYGYTF. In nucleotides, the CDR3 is TGTGCCAGCAGCTTAGATGGAAACAGGGCGTATGGCTACACCTTC.

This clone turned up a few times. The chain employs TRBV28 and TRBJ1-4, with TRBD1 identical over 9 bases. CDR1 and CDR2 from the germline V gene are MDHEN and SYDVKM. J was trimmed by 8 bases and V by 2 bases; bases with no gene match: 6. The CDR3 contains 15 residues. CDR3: CASSLGGQGGEKLFF. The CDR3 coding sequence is TGTGCCAGCAGTTTAGGGGGACAGGGAGGCGAAAAACTGTTTTTT.

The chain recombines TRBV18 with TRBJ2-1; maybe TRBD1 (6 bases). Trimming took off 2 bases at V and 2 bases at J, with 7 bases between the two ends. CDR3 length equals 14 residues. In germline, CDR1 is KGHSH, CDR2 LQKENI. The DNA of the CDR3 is TGTGCCAGCTCACCAAAGGGGGCCTACAATGAGCAGTTCTTC. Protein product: CASSPKGAYNEQFF. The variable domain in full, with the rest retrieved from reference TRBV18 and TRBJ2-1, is NAGVMQNPRHLVRRRGQEARLRCSPMKGHSHVYWYRQLPEEGLKFMVYLQKENIIDESGMPKERFSAEFPKEGPSILRIQQVVRGDSAAYFCASSPKGAYNEQFFGPGTRLTVL.

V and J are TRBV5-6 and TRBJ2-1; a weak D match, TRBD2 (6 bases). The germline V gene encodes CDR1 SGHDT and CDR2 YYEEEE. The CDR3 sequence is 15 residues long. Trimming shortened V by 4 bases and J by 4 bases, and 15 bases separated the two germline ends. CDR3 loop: CASSQLAQRYNEQFF. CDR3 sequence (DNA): TGTGCCAGCAGCCAACTAGCTCAGAGGTACAATGAGCAGTTCTTC.

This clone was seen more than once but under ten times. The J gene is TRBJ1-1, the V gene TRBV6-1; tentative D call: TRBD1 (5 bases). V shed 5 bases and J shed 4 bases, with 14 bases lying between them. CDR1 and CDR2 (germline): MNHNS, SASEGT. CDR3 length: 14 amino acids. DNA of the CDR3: TGTGCCAGCAGTTCAGTCCGGGACTTCACTGAAGCTTTCTTT. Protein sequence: CASSSVRDFTEAFF.

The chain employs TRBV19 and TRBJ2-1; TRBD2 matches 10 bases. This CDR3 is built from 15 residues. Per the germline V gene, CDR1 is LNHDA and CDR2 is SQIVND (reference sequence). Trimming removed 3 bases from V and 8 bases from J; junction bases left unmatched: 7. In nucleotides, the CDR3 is TGTGCCAGTAGTATTCGTAGCGGGGGGCGAGATGAGCAGTTCTTC. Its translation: CASSIRSGGRDEQFF.

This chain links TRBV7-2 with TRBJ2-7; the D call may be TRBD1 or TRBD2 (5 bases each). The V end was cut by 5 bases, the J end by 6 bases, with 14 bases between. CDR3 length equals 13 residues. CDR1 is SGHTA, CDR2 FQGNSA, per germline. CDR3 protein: CASSLGTGSEQYF. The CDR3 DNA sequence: TGTGCCAGCAGCCTAGGGACGGGGAGCGAGCAGTACTTC.

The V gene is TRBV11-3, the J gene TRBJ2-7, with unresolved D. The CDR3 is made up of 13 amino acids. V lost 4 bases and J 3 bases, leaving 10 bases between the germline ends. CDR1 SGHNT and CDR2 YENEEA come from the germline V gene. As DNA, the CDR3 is TGTGCCAGCAGCTCAGGATCCGACTACGAGCAGTACTTC. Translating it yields CASSSGSDYEQYF.

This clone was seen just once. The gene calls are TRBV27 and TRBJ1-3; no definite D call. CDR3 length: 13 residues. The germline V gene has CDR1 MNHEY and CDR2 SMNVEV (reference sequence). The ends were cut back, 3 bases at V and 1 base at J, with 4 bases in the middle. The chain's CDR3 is CASSFKSGNTIYF. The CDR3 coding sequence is TGTGCCAGCAGTTTTAAATCTGGAAACACCATATATTTT.

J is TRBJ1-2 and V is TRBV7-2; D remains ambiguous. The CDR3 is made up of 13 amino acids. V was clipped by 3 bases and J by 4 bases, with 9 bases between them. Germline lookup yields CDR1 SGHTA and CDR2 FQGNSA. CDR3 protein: CASSLAGSYGYTF. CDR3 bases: TGTGCCAGCAGCTTGGCGGGATCCTATGGCTACACCTTC. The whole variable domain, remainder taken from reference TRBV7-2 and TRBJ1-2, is GAGVSQSPSNKVTEKGKDVELRCDPISGHTALYWYRQSLGQGLEFLIYFQGNSAPDKSGLPSDRFSAERTGGSVSTLTIQRTQQEDSAVYLCASSLAGSYGYTFGSGTRLTVV.

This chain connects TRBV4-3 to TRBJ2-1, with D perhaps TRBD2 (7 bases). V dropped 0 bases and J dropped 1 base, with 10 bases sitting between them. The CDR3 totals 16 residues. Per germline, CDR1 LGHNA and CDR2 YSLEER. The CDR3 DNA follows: TGCGCCAGCAGCCAAGAAGGGAGGGGGTCCTACAATGAGCAGTTCTTC. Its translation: CASSQEGRGSYNEQFF.

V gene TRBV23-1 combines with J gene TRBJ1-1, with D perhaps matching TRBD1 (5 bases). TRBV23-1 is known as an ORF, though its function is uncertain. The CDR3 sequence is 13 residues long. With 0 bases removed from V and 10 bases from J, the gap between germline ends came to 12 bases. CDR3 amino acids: CASSQSQGVGAFF. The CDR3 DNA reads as TGCGCCAGCAGTCAATCGCAGGGCGTGGGAGCTTTCTTT.

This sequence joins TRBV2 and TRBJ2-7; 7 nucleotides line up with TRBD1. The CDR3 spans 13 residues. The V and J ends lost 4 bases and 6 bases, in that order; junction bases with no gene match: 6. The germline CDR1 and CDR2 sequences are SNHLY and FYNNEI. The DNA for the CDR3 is TGTGCCAGCAGTGGGACAGGAGGTGTCGAGCAGTACTTC. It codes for CASSGTGGVEQYF.

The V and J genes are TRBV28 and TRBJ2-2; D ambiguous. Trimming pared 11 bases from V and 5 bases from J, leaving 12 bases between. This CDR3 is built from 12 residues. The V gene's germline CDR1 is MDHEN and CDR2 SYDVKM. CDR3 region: CAARRRTGELFF. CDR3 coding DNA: TGTGCCGCCCGCCGGCGGACCGGGGAGCTGTTTTTT.

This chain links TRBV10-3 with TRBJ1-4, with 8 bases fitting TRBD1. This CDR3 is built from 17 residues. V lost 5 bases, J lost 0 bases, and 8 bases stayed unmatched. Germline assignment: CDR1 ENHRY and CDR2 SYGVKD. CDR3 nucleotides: TGTGCCATCAGTAACACAGGGGGGACGGCAACTAATGAAAAACTGTTTTTT. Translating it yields CAISNTGGTATNEKLFF.

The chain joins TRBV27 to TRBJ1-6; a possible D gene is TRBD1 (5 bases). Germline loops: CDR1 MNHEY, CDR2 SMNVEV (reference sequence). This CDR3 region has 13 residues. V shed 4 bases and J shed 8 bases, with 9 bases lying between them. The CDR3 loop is CASSSDRYSPLHF. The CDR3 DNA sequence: TGTGCCAGCAGTTCCGACAGATATTCACCCCTCCACTTT.

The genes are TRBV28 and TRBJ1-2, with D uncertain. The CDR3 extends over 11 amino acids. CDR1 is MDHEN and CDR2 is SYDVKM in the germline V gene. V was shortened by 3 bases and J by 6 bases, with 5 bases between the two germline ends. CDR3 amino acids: CASSFTDGYTF. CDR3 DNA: TGTGCCAGCAGTTTCACGGATGGCTACACCTTC.

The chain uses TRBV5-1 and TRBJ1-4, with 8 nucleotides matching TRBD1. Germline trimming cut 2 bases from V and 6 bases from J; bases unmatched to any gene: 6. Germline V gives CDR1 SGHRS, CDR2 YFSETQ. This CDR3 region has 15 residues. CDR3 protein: CASSFTGGGDEKLFF. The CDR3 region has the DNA TGCGCCAGCAGCTTTACAGGGGGTGGAGATGAAAAACTGTTTTTT.

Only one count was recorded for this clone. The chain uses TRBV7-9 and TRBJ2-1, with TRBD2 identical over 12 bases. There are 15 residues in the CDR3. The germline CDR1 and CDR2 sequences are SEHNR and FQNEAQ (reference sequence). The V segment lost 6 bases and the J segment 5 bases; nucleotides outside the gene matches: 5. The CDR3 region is CASSLAGGPNNEQFF. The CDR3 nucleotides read TGTGCCAGCAGTCTAGCGGGGGGGCCCAACAATGAGCAGTTCTTC.

The CDR3 DNA sequence: TGTGCCAGCAGGCCAGGGGGCTCTGGGGCCAACGTCCTGACTTTC. Encoded protein: CASRPGGSGANVLTF. The V gene is TRBV28, the J gene TRBJ2-6, with 7 positions matching TRBD1. Germline values: CDR1 MDHEN, CDR2 SYDVKM. V shed 6 bases and J 0 bases; nucleotides not matched to a gene: 2. CDR3 length equals 15 residues.

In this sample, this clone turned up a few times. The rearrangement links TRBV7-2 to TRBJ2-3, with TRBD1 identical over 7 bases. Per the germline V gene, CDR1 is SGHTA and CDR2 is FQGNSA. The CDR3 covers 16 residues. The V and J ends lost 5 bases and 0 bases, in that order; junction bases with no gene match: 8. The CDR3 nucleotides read TGTGCCAGCAGCCCACAGGGGTTCGCAAGCACAGATACGCAGTATTTT. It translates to CASSPQGFASTDTQYF.

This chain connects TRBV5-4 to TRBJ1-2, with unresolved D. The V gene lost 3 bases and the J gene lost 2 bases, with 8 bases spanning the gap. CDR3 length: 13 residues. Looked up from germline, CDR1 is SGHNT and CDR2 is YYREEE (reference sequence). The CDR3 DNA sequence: TGTGCCAGCAGCTCCTCCGGGAACTATGGCTACACCTTC. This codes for CASSSSGNYGYTF.